These T cell receptor beta chains were read from a single sample in a study of T cell repertoires in cytomegalovirus infection. A single record per CDR3 protein comes from TCRdb applying MiXCR to the reads. The sample contains a few hundred thousand distinct CDR3 sequences, roughly 43% of which appear only once. These TCRs are of unknown antigen specificity. Source: cultured PBMCs, taken from culture after CMV antigen stimulation. The origin of the receptors is a human donor in good health (CMV status not recorded). Some clones in this sample may be carry-over from other donors' samples. The CDR3 runs from the conserved cysteine through the conserved F or W. The D gene is left open where the match is weak. Only part of the rows carry a size: once, few, many, or a class if the clone is expanded.

-	TRBV7-2	TRBJ2-1	-	TGTGCCAGCACATATGGCCGGGGCCACAATGAGCAGTTCTTC	CASTYGRGHNEQFF
TRBD1	TRBV20-1	TRBJ2-7	-	TGCAGTGCTAGAGAGTGGGACAGGGGGAACGAGCAGTACTTC	CSAREWDRGNEQYF
TRBD2	TRBV7-2	TRBJ2-5	-	TGTGCCAGCAGTACTAGCGGGAGAGGGCAAGAGACCCAGTACTTC	CASSTSGRGQETQYF
-	TRBV4-1	TRBJ2-1	-	TGCGCCAGCAGCCATGGAGGGGAGTACAATGAGCAGTTCTTC	CASSHGGEYNEQFF
-	TRBV28	TRBJ1-1	-	TGTGCCAAGGGAGGCCCTGAAGCTTTCTTT	CAKGGPEAFF
TRBD1	TRBV2	TRBJ1-4	-	TGTGCCAGCCGGAAGGGGACAGGTGGCGAAAAACTGTTTTTT	CASRKGTGGEKLFF
-	TRBV7-4	TRBJ2-5	-	TGTGCCAGCAGTATCGTTTCTCAAGGGACCCAGTACTTC	CASSIVSQGTQYF
TRBD2	TRBV27	TRBJ2-5	few	TGTGCCAACGGACTAGCGGGGGCCTTACCAGAAGAGACCCAGTACTTC	CANGLAGALPEETQYF
TRBD2	TRBV5-1	TRBJ2-5	-	TGCGCCAGCAGCCCCTTGGATAGCGGGGGGGCGGAGACCCAGTACTTC	CASSPLDSGGAETQYF
TRBD2	TRBV6-2/TRBV6-3	TRBJ2-1	few	TGTGCCAGCAGACCCCTAGCGGGAGGGAATGAGCAGTTCTTC	CASRPLAGGNEQFF
-	TRBV20-1	TRBJ2-7	-	TGCAGTGCTAGGAGTGGAAATCGGGTCGAGCAGTACTTC	CSARSGNRVEQYF
TRBD1	TRBV9	TRBJ2-5	-	TGTGCCAGCAGCACCGGGACAGGGGGCCTGGAGACCCAGTACTTC	CASSTGTGGLETQYF
-	TRBV6-5	TRBJ2-5	-	TGTGCCAGCAGTTACCGCTTCCAAGAGACCCAGTACTTC	CASSYRFQETQYF
-	TRBV7-6	TRBJ1-1	-	TGTGCCAGCAGCGCGGTAGGGTCCAATGAAGCTTTCTTT	CASSAVGSNEAFF
-	TRBV7-8	TRBJ2-3	many	TGTGCCAGCAGCGTGGGGCGAACCCTCACAGATACGCAGTATTTT	CASSVGRTLTDTQYF
-	TRBV19	TRBJ2-5	-	TGTGCCAGTATGGCAAGCACGGCGGAGACCCAGTACTTC	CASMASTAETQYF
-	TRBV19	TRBJ2-6	-	TGTGCCAGTAAGGCAGGGTTGGCGTCTGGGGCCAACGTCCTGACTTTC	CASKAGLASGANVLTF
-	TRBV7-9	TRBJ2-5	once	TGTGCCAGCACTTCAGTAGCAGGGTTGGAAGAGACCCAGTACTTC	CASTSVAGLEETQYF
-	TRBV7-2	TRBJ2-7	many	TGTGCCAGCAGCTTAGTCCCGTTCTCCTACGAGCAGTACTTC	CASSLVPFSYEQYF
TRBD1	TRBV6-6	TRBJ2-5	few	TGTGCCAGCAGTGAGGGGGCAGGGGGCTGGGAGACCCAGTACTTC	CASSEGAGGWETQYF
-	TRBV5-1	TRBJ1-2	-	TGCGCCAGCAGCACGATACCAGGGGATCCCTATGGCTACACCTTC	CASSTIPGDPYGYTF
TRBD2	TRBV6-1	TRBJ2-1	once	TGTGCCAGCAATGTCGCGGGAGTGGATGAGCAGTTCTTC	CASNVAGVDEQFF
-	TRBV7-6	TRBJ2-1	-	TGTGCCAGCTCTTTCCTAGCGGTCCATAGGGGGGGGGGCTACAATGAGCAGTTCTTC	CASSFLAVHRGGGYNEQFF
-	TRBV28	TRBJ2-5	-	TGTGCCAGCAGGGGGTGGGCAGGCTTCCAAGAGACCCAGTACTTC	CASRGWAGFQETQYF
-	TRBV7-9	TRBJ2-1	few	TGTGCCAGCAGCTCCTCAAACGTCGGTGCTGAGCAGTTCTTC	CASSSSNVGAEQFF
TRBD2	TRBV7-8	TRBJ2-7	-	TGTGCCAGCAGCCTCCTAGCGGGAGGTAACGAGCAGTACTTC	CASSLLAGGNEQYF
TRBD2	TRBV6-2/TRBV6-3	TRBJ2-5	-	TGTGCCAGCAGTTACCAAATCGGGGGACTAGCGGGAGAGACCCAGTACTTC	CASSYQIGGLAGETQYF
-	TRBV6-1	TRBJ1-4	-	TGTGCCAGCAGTGAGTTCAGCTCTGAAAAACTGTTTTTT	CASSEFSSEKLFF
TRBD2	TRBV6-6	TRBJ2-1	few	TGTGCCAGCAGTTCTGGGGGGGTCCAGTTCTTC	CASSSGGVQFF
-	TRBV19	TRBJ1-1	once	TGTGCCAGTATGGAGATAAGGTCAAAACGGGGCACTGAAGCTTTCTTT	CASMEIRSKRGTEAFF
-	TRBV2	TRBJ2-2	-	TGTGCCAGCAGTGATCAGGGAAACACCGGGGAGCTGTTTTTT	CASSDQGNTGELFF
TRBD2	TRBV6-5	TRBJ2-7	-	TGTGCCAGCAGTTACGAGCGGGGGGTCTCCTACGAGCAGTACTTC	CASSYERGVSYEQYF
-	TRBV12-3/TRBV12-4	TRBJ1-1	-	TGTGCCAGCAGTTTGACAGTCACTGAAGCTTTCTTT	CASSLTVTEAFF
TRBD2	TRBV7-2	TRBJ2-3	few	TGTGCCAGCAGCTTAGCGACTAGCGGGAGATCCGATACGCAGTATTTT	CASSLATSGRSDTQYF
-	TRBV12-3/TRBV12-4	TRBJ1-3	few	TGTGCCAGCAGTTTACCCTTGGGCAGGGGCTCTGGAAACACCATATATTTT	CASSLPLGRGSGNTIYF
-	TRBV15	TRBJ1-4	few	TGTGCCACCAGCAGAGTCTCTGTACCCGCGGAAAAGCTGTTTTTT	CATSRVSVPAEKLFF
TRBD1	TRBV28	TRBJ2-7	many	TGTGCCAGCAGGGGACAGGGAGGGGGCTACGAGCAGTACTTC	CASRGQGGGYEQYF
-	TRBV28	TRBJ1-5	once	TGTGCCAGCAGTACCGCGGCAGGGCCCATCAATCAGCCCCAGCATTTT	CASSTAAGPINQPQHF
-	TRBV12-3/TRBV12-4	TRBJ2-5	-	TGTGCCAGCAGTTTAGTCATAGAGACCCAGTACTTC	CASSLVIETQYF
-	TRBV4-1	TRBJ1-1	-	TGCGCCAGCAGCCAAGGAGGCTCGTCGGGCACTGAAGCTTTCTTT	CASSQGGSSGTEAFF
-	TRBV18	TRBJ2-4	few	TGTGCCAGCTCACCTGTCGCGCAGGAGGGCCAAAACATTCAGTACTTC	CASSPVAQEGQNIQYF
-	TRBV7-9	TRBJ2-3	-	TGTGCCAGCAGCGCGGAGTCAGATACGCAGTATTTT	CASSAESDTQYF
TRBD2	TRBV5-1	TRBJ2-1	-	TGCGCCAGCAGCCCACATACTAGCGGGAGAGCGGGGTCCTACAATGAGCAGTTCTTC	CASSPHTSGRAGSYNEQFF
-	TRBV6-5	TRBJ2-5	-	TGTGCCAGCAGTTACTCATCCCCCACCCCTCAGGTTGCCCAGTACTTC	CASSYSSPTPQVAQYF
-	TRBV7-2	TRBJ2-1	-	TGTGCCAGCAGCTTATTATCGACAGGTCCTCTCGACAATGAGCAGTTCTTC	CASSLLSTGPLDNEQFF
TRBD2	TRBV11-2	TRBJ2-7	-	TGTGCCAGCAGCTGGGAGGGGAACTCCTACGAGCAGTACTTC	CASSWEGNSYEQYF
TRBD2	TRBV14	TRBJ2-2	few	TGTGCCAGCAGCCAAGTACAGCGGGGGGGCCGGCCCGGGGAGCTGTTTTTT	CASSQVQRGGRPGELFF
-	TRBV5-4	TRBJ2-5	many	TGTGCCAGCAGCTTAGTTGTTGGGGAGACCCAGTACTTC	CASSLVVGETQYF
-	TRBV12-3/TRBV12-4	TRBJ1-5	-	TGTGCCAGCAGCCCCCGGGGGGTTTATAGCAATCAGCCCCAGCATTTT	CASSPRGVYSNQPQHF
-	TRBV19	TRBJ2-1	-	TGTGCCAGTAGTATTGGATGGACAGCCGTCTACAATGAGCAGTTCTTC	CASSIGWTAVYNEQFF